Here is one TCR beta chain with its context. The data were obtained in a study of T cells in Graves' hyperthyroidism and ophthalmopathy. CDR3 length equals 18 residues. It was RNA transcripts that yielded the amplified TCR beta CDR3 regions. The TCR CDR3 first-round RT-PCR relied on the HTBI primer set. TCRdb re-analysed the multiplex PCR reads in MiXCR, keeping a single row per CDR3 protein. The sample lists a few hundred thousand distinct CDR3 sequences; about half were seen once. This sequence joins TRBV3-2 and TRBJ2-7; the table's D call, TRBD2, was not checked against the DNA. TRBV3-2 is described as a pseudogene. The sequenced sample consisted of peripheral blood or thyroid tissue (not recorded which). This clonotype was sampled from a young woman with Graves' hyperthyroidism. CDR3 DNA: TGTGCCAGCAGCCAAGAAACTAGCGTTACCCCCTTCTCCTACGAGCAGTACTTC. Its protein product is CASSQETSVTPFSYEQYF.